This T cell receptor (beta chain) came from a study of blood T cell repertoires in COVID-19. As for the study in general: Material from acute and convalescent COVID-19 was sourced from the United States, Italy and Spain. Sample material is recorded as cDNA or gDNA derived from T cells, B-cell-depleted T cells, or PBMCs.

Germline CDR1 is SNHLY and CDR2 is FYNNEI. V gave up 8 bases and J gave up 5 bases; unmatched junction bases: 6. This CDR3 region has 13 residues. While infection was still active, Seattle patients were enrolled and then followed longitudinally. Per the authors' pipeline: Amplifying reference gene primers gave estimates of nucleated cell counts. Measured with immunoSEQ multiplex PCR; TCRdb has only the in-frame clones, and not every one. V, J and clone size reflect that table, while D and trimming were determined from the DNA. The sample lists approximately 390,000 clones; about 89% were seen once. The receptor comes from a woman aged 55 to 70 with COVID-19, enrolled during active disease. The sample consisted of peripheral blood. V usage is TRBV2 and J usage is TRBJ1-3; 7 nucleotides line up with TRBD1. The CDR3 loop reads CASGGTDRNTIYF. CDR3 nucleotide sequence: TGTGCCAGCGGAGGGACAGACAGAAACACCATATATTTT.